Included here is one T cell receptor (beta chain) sequence, with context. The sample belongs to a study of blood T cells in healthy people across ages. Per the germline V gene, CDR1 is MNHEY and CDR2 is SVGAGI. This CDR3 is 14 amino acids long. Trimming took off 0 bases at V and 5 bases at J, with 10 bases between the two ends. Primers used in a second PCR of roughly 6 to 12 cycles were a sample-barcoded 5' primer and a J-beta primer mix. TCRdb reprocessed the 5' RACE reads via MiXCR and lists one record per CDR3 protein. The sample shows around 1.5 million distinct CDR3 sequences, approximately 60% of them seen only once.

The sequencing input was blood. This chain joins TRBV6-5 and TRBJ1-2; D is possibly TRBD1 (6 bases). This receptor was obtained from a man aged 18 to 30 in good health. As DNA, the CDR3 is TGTGCCAGCAGTTACTCGGACAGACCTTATGGCTACACCTTC. Its translation is CASSYSDRPYGYTF.